This T cell receptor beta chain was identified during a study of CD8+ T cells in alopecia areata. Study-level information: Patients received oral tofacitinib, 5 to 10 mg twice daily, for moderate-to-severe alopecia areata.

Extraction and reverse transcription of RNA yielded cDNA as the sequencing template. Sequencing was performed with immunoSEQ multiplex PCR; in TCRdb, only in-frame clones are kept and a portion is missing. This sample yields approximately 210,000 clones, of which around 60% are seen a single time; approximately 3.3% belongs to the top ten. This clone occurred a few times. As to treatment: oral pan-JAK inhibitor, 5-10 mg twice daily. This clonotype was sampled from a human donor with alopecia areata. This material consisted of CD4+ T cells sorted from blood, taken at week 4, from a patient treated with tofacitinib.

The CDR3 reads CASSPRYFMNTEAFF. As DNA, the CDR3 is TGTGCCAGCAGCCCGAGATATTTCATGAACACTGAAGCTTTCTTT. This rearrangement joins TRBV7-9 to TRBJ1-1, with unresolved D. Deletions cut 5 bases from V and 0 bases from J, with 13 bases between. This CDR3 comprises 15 residues. Looked up from germline, CDR1 is SEHNR and CDR2 is FQNEAQ (reference sequence).